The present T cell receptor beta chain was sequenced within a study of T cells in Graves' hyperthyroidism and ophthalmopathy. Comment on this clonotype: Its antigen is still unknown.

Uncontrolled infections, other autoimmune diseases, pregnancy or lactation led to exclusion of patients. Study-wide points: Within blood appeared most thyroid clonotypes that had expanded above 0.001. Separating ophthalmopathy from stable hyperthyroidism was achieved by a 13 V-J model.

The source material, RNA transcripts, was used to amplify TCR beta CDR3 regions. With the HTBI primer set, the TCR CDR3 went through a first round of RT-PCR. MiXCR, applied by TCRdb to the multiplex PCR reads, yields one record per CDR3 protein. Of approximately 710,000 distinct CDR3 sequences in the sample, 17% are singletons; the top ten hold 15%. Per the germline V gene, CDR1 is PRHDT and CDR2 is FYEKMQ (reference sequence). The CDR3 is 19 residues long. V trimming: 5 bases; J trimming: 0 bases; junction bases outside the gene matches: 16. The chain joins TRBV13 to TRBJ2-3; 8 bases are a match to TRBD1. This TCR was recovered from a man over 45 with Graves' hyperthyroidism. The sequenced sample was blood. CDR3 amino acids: CASSTGGRRAYHSTDTQYF. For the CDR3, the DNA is TGTGCCAGCAGCACAGGGGGGAGACGAGCGTACCATAGCACAGATACGCAGTATTTT.